The source of this TCR beta chain is a study of T cell changes during pregnancy in multiple sclerosis. Assay: immunoSEQ multiplex PCR; the TCRdb copy retains only in-frame clones and omits some. The top ten clones hold around 2% of a sample with approximately 93,000 clones, around 90% of them seen once. The V segment lost 3 bases and the J segment 6 bases; nucleotides outside the gene matches: 5. The CDR3 covers 14 residues. Germline V gene data show CDR1 as GTSNPN and CDR2 as SVGIG (reference sequence). V usage is TRBV30 and J usage is TRBJ2-1, with 10 bases fitting TRBD2. The clonotype was recovered from a female donor in good health, enrolled as a control in a pregnancy study. Sequenced here: peripheral blood, sampled in the first trimester of pregnancy. CDR3 nucleotides: TGTGCCTGGAGCCCCGGGACTAGCGTCAATGAGCAGTTCTTC. As protein: CAWSPGTSVNEQFF.